These 28 T cell receptor beta chains share one sample of origin, sequenced in a study of OX40 agonist ivuxolimab in advanced cancers. The assay was immunoSEQ multiplex PCR, and TCRdb's table has in-frame clones only and misses some. The profile shows approximately 74,000 clones, more than 80% of them singletons. The specimen comprised CD4+ or CD8+ T cells sorted from blood, sampled in a trial of the OX40 agonist ivuxolimab. The receptors here all came from an adult with an advanced solid tumor such as melanoma, head and neck, liver or kidney cancer.

V and J are TRBV5-8 and TRBJ2-6, with 12 bases matching TRBD2. The CDR3 runs 17 residues. The V gene end was trimmed by 4 bases and the J gene end by 2 bases; junction bases not matched to a gene: 4. Looked up from germline, CDR1 is SGHTS and CDR2 is YDEGEE. The CDR3 region is CASSGRLAGAGANVLTF. The CDR3 DNA follows: TGTGCCAGCAGCGGACGACTAGCGGGAGCTGGGGCCAACGTCCTGACTTTC. Complete variable domain (other parts from reference TRBV5-8 and TRBJ2-6): EAGVTQSPTHLIKTRGQQATLRCSPISGHTSVYWYQQALGLGLQFLLWYDEGEERNRGNFPPRFSGRQFPNYSSELNVNALELEDSALYLCASSGRLAGAGANVLTFGAGSRLTVL.

V gene TRBV5-1 combines with J gene TRBJ2-1; TRBD2 agrees at 12 bases. Looked up from germline, CDR1 is SGHRS and CDR2 is YFSETQ. The V and J ends lost 5 bases and 8 bases, in that order; junction bases with no gene match: 8. CDR3 length: 15 amino acids. The CDR3 DNA reads TGCGCCAGCAGATTGACTAGCGGGAGTTCGGATGAGCAGTTCTTC. This encodes CASRLTSGSSDEQFF. The full variable domain, in which reference TRBV5-1 and TRBJ2-1 provide the parts outside the CDR3, is KAGVTQTPRYLIKTRGQQVTLSCSPISGHRSVSWYQQTPGQGLQFLFEYFSETQRNKGNFPGRFSGRQFSNSRSEMNVSTLELGDSALYLCASRLTSGSSDEQFFGPGTRLTVL.

The rearrangement uses TRBV7-2 and TRBJ2-1; D is perhaps TRBD2 (6 bases). Germline V gene sequence: CDR1 SGHTA, CDR2 FQGNSA. CDR3 size: 14 residues. V shed 8 bases and J shed 4 bases, with 15 bases lying between them. The CDR3, as DNA: TGTGCCAGCGCTTTCGGGCGGGAATACAATGAGCAGTTCTTC. As protein: CASAFGREYNEQFF.

This clone was found a few times. The CDR3 sequence: CASSPGAGKNIQYF. CDR3 nucleotides: TGTGCCAGCAGCCCGGGCGCAGGCAAAAACATTCAGTACTTC. The chain joins TRBV7-2 to TRBJ2-4, with D unclear. Trimming stripped 5 bases from V and 3 bases from J, with 11 bases between. Germline CDR1 and CDR2: SGHTA and FQGNSA. The CDR3 is made up of 14 amino acids.

The chain carries TRBV11-3 and TRBJ2-3; maybe TRBD2 (5 bases). The CDR3 totals 15 residues. The ends were cut back, 1 base at V and 0 bases at J, with 8 bases in the middle. The germline CDR1 and CDR2 sequences are SGHNT and YENEEA. The CDR3 DNA sequence: TGTGCCAGCAGCTTAGGTAGCGAGAGCACAGATACGCAGTATTTT. It is translated as CASSLGSESTDTQYF.

The rearrangement uses TRBV9 and TRBJ1-4; no definite D call. Germline values: CDR1 SGDLS, CDR2 YYNGEE. V gave up 3 bases and J gave up 7 bases, with 25 bases separating them. The CDR3 runs 18 residues. This CDR3 is CASSAERWSNTIPEKLFF. The CDR3 coding sequence is TGTGCCAGCAGCGCCGAGCGGTGGAGCAATACCATCCCTGAAAAACTGTTTTTT.

This clone was observed a single time. This sequence joins TRBV7-3 and TRBJ2-3; tentatively, D is TRBD1 or TRBD2 (5 bases each). This CDR3 spans 14 amino acids. Germline CDR1 is SGHTA and CDR2 is FQGTGA. With 5 bases removed from V and 0 bases from J, the gap between germline ends came to 9 bases. The CDR3 DNA follows: TGTGCCAGCAGCAACCGGGACAGCACAGATACGCAGTATTTT. Translated, it gives CASSNRDSTDTQYF.

This sequence joins TRBV5-1 and TRBJ1-5, with 7 bases matching TRBD1. V shed 4 bases, J shed 1 base, and the junction held 5 bases outside the gene matches. Germline V CDR1 and CDR2: SGHRS, YFSETQ. There are 15 residues in the CDR3. The CDR3 loop is CASSPTTGSNQPQHF. The CDR3 DNA reads as TGCGCCAGCAGCCCTACGACAGGGAGCAATCAGCCCCAGCATTTT. Supplemented by reference TRBV5-1 and TRBJ1-5, the full variable domain reads KAGVTQTPRYLIKTRGQQVTLSCSPISGHRSVSWYQQTPGQGLQFLFEYFSETQRNKGNFPGRFSGRQFSNSRSEMNVSTLELGDSALYLCASSPTTGSNQPQHFGDGTRLSIL.

This chain connects TRBV6-5 to TRBJ2-7; 7 positions agree with TRBD1. The CDR3 extends over 15 amino acids. J was trimmed by 4 bases and V by 6 bases; bases with no gene match: 12. In germline, CDR1 is MNHEY, CDR2 SVGAGI. The CDR3 spells CASRPTGAEGYEQYF. In DNA, the CDR3 is TGTGCCAGCAGACCCACAGGGGCGGAAGGGTACGAGCAGTACTTC.

The chain carries TRBV4-1 and TRBJ2-1; TRBD2 is a possible D gene (7 bases). The CDR3 is 15 amino acids. With 4 bases removed from V and 5 bases from J, the gap between germline ends came to 15 bases. The germline gives CDR1 MGHRA, CDR2 YSYEKL. As DNA, the CDR3 is TGCGCCAGCAGCCGGGGGGCGGGGGCGGACAATGAGCAGTTCTTC. Amino acids: CASSRGAGADNEQFF.

V and J are TRBV7-2 and TRBJ1-4; no clear D. The germline CDR1 and CDR2 sequences are SGHTA and FQGNSA. The V and J ends lost 2 bases and 4 bases respectively, with 14 bases between them. The CDR3 runs 16 residues. CDR3 DNA: TGTGCCAGCAGCTTATTAGGTAACGGAGTTAATGAAAAACTGTTTTTT. It codes for CASSLLGNGVNEKLFF.

In this sample, this clone turned up a few times. The chain combines TRBV7-2 with TRBJ1-1; a weak D match, TRBD1 (5 bases). CDR1 is SGHTA and CDR2 is FQGNSA in the germline V gene. Trimming shortened V by 5 bases and J by 1 base, and 8 bases separated the two germline ends. CDR3 length equals 13 residues. DNA of the CDR3: TGTGCCAGCAGCCTAGACAGGAACACTGAAGCTTTCTTT. This gives the protein CASSLDRNTEAFF.

V gene TRBV27 combines with J gene TRBJ2-3; TRBD1 aligns across 7 bases. V was pared by 10 bases and J by 4 bases, with 23 bases of the junction left unmatched. Per germline, CDR1 MNHEY and CDR2 SMNVEV (reference sequence). The CDR3 has 18 residues. CDR3 bases: TGTGCCAACAGGCCGACAGCCCGAGGGGGCATTTTTGCAGATACGCAGTATTTT. Encoded protein: CANRPTARGGIFADTQYF.

The V and J genes are TRBV28 and TRBJ1-2; no reliable D call. The CDR3 loop spans 13 amino acids. Germline CDR1 and CDR2: MDHEN and SYDVKM. V lost 3 bases, J lost 4 bases, and 9 bases lay in between. The CDR3 protein is CASSFQLTYGYTF. DNA of the CDR3: TGTGCCAGCAGTTTCCAACTCACCTATGGCTACACCTTC.

The chain uses TRBV7-2 and TRBJ2-3; no clear D. Looked up from germline, CDR1 is SGHTA and CDR2 is FQGNSA. Trimming took 1 base from V and 4 from J, leaving 9 bases between them. CDR3 length: 14 residues. CDR3 sequence (DNA): TGTGCCAGCAGCTTAGACCGCACCCCAGATACGCAGTATTTT. Translating it yields CASSLDRTPDTQYF.

The chain recombines TRBV5-1 with TRBJ2-3; the match to TRBD2 covers 8 bases. With V trimmed by 2 bases and J by 4 bases, 6 bases remained unmatched. CDR1 SGHRS and CDR2 YFSETQ come from the germline V gene. CDR3 length: 15 amino acids. The CDR3 nucleotides read TGCGCCAGCAGCTTAGGGCTGACTAGCGCAGATACGCAGTATTTT. This encodes CASSLGLTSADTQYF.

CDR3 sequence (DNA): TGTGCCAGCACTATGTTTGCCCAGGGCGCCTACGAGCAGTACTTC. It is translated as CASTMFAQGAYEQYF. J is TRBJ2-7 and V is TRBV7-9, with D maybe TRBD1 (5 bases). The germline V gene has CDR1 SEHNR and CDR2 FQNEAQ (reference sequence). The CDR3 loop spans 15 amino acids. V was cut by 7 bases and J by 2 bases, with 18 bases left in between.

The gene calls are TRBV19 and TRBJ2-4; D gene uncertain. The CDR3 length is 12 residues. V was shortened by 9 bases and J by 0 bases, with 6 bases between the two germline ends. The V gene's germline CDR1 is LNHDA and CDR2 SQIVND (reference sequence). The CDR3 region has the DNA TGTGCCAGGTACGGAGCCAAAAACATTCAGTACTTC. Translated, it gives CARYGAKNIQYF.

V usage is TRBV11-2 and J usage is TRBJ2-7; TRBD1 is a possible D gene (6 bases). From germline, CDR1 is SGHAT and CDR2 FQNNGV. CDR3 length: 17 residues. The germline V and J ends were trimmed by 0 bases and 4 bases, with 19 bases remaining between them. In DNA form, the CDR3 reads TGTGCCAGCAGCTTAGATCAGGGGCGGAGGATGAAGTACGAGCAGTACTTC. Translated, it gives CASSLDQGRRMKYEQYF.

The rearrangement uses TRBV10-3 and TRBJ1-1; 9 bases fit TRBD1. Germline loops: CDR1 ENHRY, CDR2 SYGVKD. Unmatched junction bases numbered 13, after V lost 2 bases and J lost 0 bases. The CDR3 sequence is 19 residues long. For the CDR3, the DNA is TGTGCCATCAGTGAGCCCACGACAGGGGGTCGAACTTTGAACACTGAAGCTTTCTTT. Protein product: CAISEPTTGGRTLNTEAFF.

The chain couples TRBV19 to TRBJ2-1, with D possibly matching TRBD2 (5 bases). The CDR3 consists of 15 residues. Germline CDR1 LNHDA, CDR2 SQIVND (reference sequence). The ends were cut back, 4 bases at V and 8 bases at J, with 18 bases in the middle. CDR3 loop: CASSKVGGLVHEQFF. Written as DNA, the CDR3 is TGTGCCAGTAGTAAGGTTGGAGGCCTTGTTCATGAGCAGTTCTTC.

The rearrangement uses TRBV9 and TRBJ2-7, with 7 nucleotides matching TRBD2. Germline trimming cut 4 bases from V and 1 base from J; bases unmatched to any gene: 8. CDR1 and CDR2 from the germline V gene are SGDLS and YYNGEE. The CDR3 spans 15 residues. In DNA, the CDR3 is TGTGCCAGCAGCCCGACCGGGACTACATCCTACGAGCAGTACTTC. Its translation: CASSPTGTTSYEQYF.

The chain has TRBV28 and TRBJ2-2; tentative D call: TRBD2 (5 bases). Germline-derived CDR1 and CDR2 are MDHEN and SYDVKM. This CDR3 comprises 12 residues. V was clipped by 7 bases and J by 4 bases, with 7 bases between them. This chain's CDR3 is CASTRGTGELFF. The CDR3 DNA follows: TGTGCCAGCACCCGGGGCACCGGGGAGCTGTTTTTT.

This chain connects TRBV5-4 to TRBJ1-4; tentative D call: TRBD1 (5 bases). The CDR3 contains 17 residues. Trimming took off 0 bases at V and 7 bases at J, with 19 bases between the two ends. CDR1 and CDR2 (germline): SGHNT, YYREEE (reference sequence). This CDR3 reads CASSLGFPGTGFEKLFF. For the CDR3, the DNA is TGTGCCAGCAGCTTGGGCTTTCCCGGGACGGGGTTTGAAAAACTGTTTTTT.

This clone was counted a single time. J is TRBJ2-3 and V is TRBV4-3; D possibly matches TRBD1 or TRBD2 (6 bases each). The CDR3 covers 13 residues. The ends were cut back, 4 bases at V and 5 bases at J, with 10 bases in the middle. From germline, CDR1 is LGHNA and CDR2 YSLEER. The CDR3 DNA reads TGCGCCAGCAGCCGCAAGGGGGGAGATACGCAGTATTTT. Translation gives CASSRKGGDTQYF.

The gene calls are TRBV5-1 and TRBJ1-1; TRBD1 matches 8 bases. Germline CDR1 SGHRS, CDR2 YFSETQ. CDR3 length: 14 residues. The trim removed 9 bases at V and 0 bases at J, leaving 7 bases unmatched. CDR3 sequence reads: CATRTGPMNTEAFF. In nucleotides, the CDR3 is TGCGCCACTCGGACAGGGCCTATGAACACTGAAGCTTTCTTT.

The rearrangement links TRBV5-1 to TRBJ2-2, with D possibly being TRBD1 (5 bases). Germline loops: CDR1 SGHRS, CDR2 YFSETQ. CDR3 length: 14 amino acids. V was shortened by 5 bases and J by 3 bases, with 11 bases between the two germline ends. The DNA of the CDR3 is TGCGCCAGCAGTCAGACAGAATACACCGGGGAGCTGTTTTTT. The encoded protein is CASSQTEYTGELFF.

The chain combines TRBV14 with TRBJ2-2; unclear D gene. The CDR3 runs 14 residues. Germline CDR1 is SGHDN and CDR2 is FVKESK. Deletions cut 2 bases from V and 6 bases from J, with 10 bases between. CDR3 in DNA: TGTGCCAGCAGCCAACAACTGCCCCCCGGGGAGCTGTTTTTT. The encoded protein is CASSQQLPPGELFF.